The 10 T cell receptor beta chains listed next were all sequenced from one sample in a study of cytomegalovirus exposure and HLA in healthy donors. Primers included in the PCR were 60 Vbeta and 13 Jbeta primers. Clones were sequenced by immunoSEQ multiplex PCR, and TCRdb holds only the in-frame ones, with some missing. The table has tens of thousands of clones, 90% seen once. The sequencing sample was made of PBMCs. These receptors originate from a woman aged 18-29 years in good health and CMV-seronegative.

CDR3: CASSSLGGQETQYF. The CDR3 region has the DNA TGTGCCAGCAGCTCCCTGGGGGGCCAAGAGACCCAGTACTTC. The chain links TRBV7-3 to TRBJ2-5; TRBD2 is a possible D gene (6 bases). This CDR3 region has 14 residues. The V end was cut by 4 bases, the J end by 1 base, with 10 bases between. Germline lookup yields CDR1 SGHTA and CDR2 FQGTGA.

The chain uses TRBV5-1 and TRBJ1-2; D uncertain. This CDR3 spans 14 amino acids. CDR1 and CDR2 from the germline V gene are SGHRS and YFSETQ. Trimming stripped 0 bases from V and 1 base from J, with 7 bases between. The CDR3 is CASSLVQNNYGYTF. CDR3 in DNA: TGCGCCAGCAGCTTGGTCCAGAATAACTATGGCTACACCTTC.

This clone has only one observation. The chain has TRBV18 and TRBJ2-2; a weak D match, TRBD1 (7 bases). In germline, CDR1 is KGHSH, CDR2 LQKENI. This CDR3 is 18 amino acids long. V was cut by 3 bases and J by 2 bases, with 19 bases left in between. In DNA form, the CDR3 reads TGTGCCAGCTCACCCTCACAGGGGAGGAGGATCAACACCGGGGAGCTGTTTTTT. This encodes CASSPSQGRRINTGELFF.

This clone occurred once. V gene TRBV5-5 combines with J gene TRBJ2-7; D might be TRBD2 (6 bases). CDR3 length: 14 residues. Looked up from germline, CDR1 is SGHKS and CDR2 is YYEKEE (reference sequence). V was pared by 4 bases and J by 7 bases, with 18 bases between. In nucleotides, the CDR3 is TGTGCCAGCAGCACCGGCGGGGTTTCAGGGGAGCAGTACTTC. Its translation is CASSTGGVSGEQYF.

This sequence joins TRBV19 and TRBJ1-3; D is unresolved. Germline V gene data show CDR1 as LNHDA and CDR2 as SQIVND (reference sequence). Trimming stripped 7 bases from V and 2 bases from J, with 9 bases between. This CDR3 is 13 amino acids long. The DNA of the CDR3 is TGTGCCAGTAACGCGGGGACTGGAAACACCATATATTTT. As protein: CASNAGTGNTIYF.

This clone turned up a few times. A read error may account for a junction end that differs from germline. V gene TRBV7-9 combines with J gene TRBJ2-3; D remains ambiguous. CDR3 length equals 12 residues. Germline loops: CDR1 SEHNR, CDR2 FQNEAQ (reference sequence). The CDR3: CSSSLAADTQYF. Written as DNA, the CDR3 is TGTTCCAGCAGCCTTGCGGCAGATACGCAGTATTTT. The variable domain in full, completed from reference TRBV7-9 and TRBJ2-3, reads DTGVSQNPRHKITKRGQNVTFRCDPISEHNRLYWYRQTLGQGPEFLTYFQNEAQLEKSRLLSDRFSAERPKGSFSTLEIQRTEQGDSAMYLCSSSLAADTQYFGPGTRLTVL.

This chain joins TRBV9 and TRBJ2-7; 7 bases agree with TRBD2. Germline V gene lookup returns CDR1 SGDLS and CDR2 YYNGEE. This CDR3 is built from 15 residues. With V trimmed by 0 bases and J by 5 bases, 8 bases remained unmatched. CDR3 residues: CASSVVGGRGDEQYF. Written as DNA, the CDR3 is TGTGCCAGCAGCGTAGTGGGGGGGAGGGGCGACGAGCAGTACTTC.

This rearrangement joins TRBV6-5 to TRBJ2-1, with unresolved D. Per germline, CDR1 MNHEY and CDR2 SVGAGI. The V end lost 3 bases, the J end lost 13 bases, and 19 bases lay between the germline ends. CDR3 size: 14 residues. The CDR3 DNA reads TGTGCCAGCAGTTATCGAGCATTCCCTAGTTTCCAGTTCTTC. It codes for CASSYRAFPSFQFF.

The chain links TRBV2 to TRBJ1-3; D unclear. The length of the CDR3 is 15 residues. V lost 7 bases to trimming and J lost 0 bases, with 13 bases between them. From germline, CDR1 is SNHLY and CDR2 FYNNEI. CDR3 loop: CASTVGRGSGNTIYF. The CDR3 coding sequence is TGTGCCAGCACCGTAGGACGGGGCTCTGGAAACACCATATATTTT.

This clone was seen only once. This chain joins TRBV4-2 and TRBJ2-3; TRBD2 matches 15 bases. The length of the CDR3 is 16 residues. CDR1 and CDR2 (germline): LGHNA, YNFKEQ. The junction had 3 bases not matched to a gene; V was cut back by 3 bases and J by 5 bases. The CDR3 DNA is TGTGCCAGCAGCCAGGAGGGACTAGCGGGAGGAGATACGCAGTATTTT. As protein: CASSQEGLAGGDTQYF.